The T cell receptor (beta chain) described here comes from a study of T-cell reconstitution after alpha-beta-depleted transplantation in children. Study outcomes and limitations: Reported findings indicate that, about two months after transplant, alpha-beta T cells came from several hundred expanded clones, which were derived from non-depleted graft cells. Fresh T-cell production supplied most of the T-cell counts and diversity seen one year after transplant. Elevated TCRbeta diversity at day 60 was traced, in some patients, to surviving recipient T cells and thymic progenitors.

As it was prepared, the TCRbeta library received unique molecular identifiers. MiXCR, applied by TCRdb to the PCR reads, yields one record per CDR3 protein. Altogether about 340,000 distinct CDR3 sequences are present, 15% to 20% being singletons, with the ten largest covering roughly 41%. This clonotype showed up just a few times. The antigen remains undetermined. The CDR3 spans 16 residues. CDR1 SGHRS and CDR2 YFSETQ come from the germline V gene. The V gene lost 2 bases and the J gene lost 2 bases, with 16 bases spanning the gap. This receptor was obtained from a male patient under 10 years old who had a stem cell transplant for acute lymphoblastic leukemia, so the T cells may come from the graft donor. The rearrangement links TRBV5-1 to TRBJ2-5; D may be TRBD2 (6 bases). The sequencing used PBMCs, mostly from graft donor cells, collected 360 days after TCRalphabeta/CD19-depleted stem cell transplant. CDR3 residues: CASSFMGGGVQETQYF. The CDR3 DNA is TGCGCCAGCAGCTTTATGGGGGGTGGGGTTCAAGAGACCCAGTACTTC. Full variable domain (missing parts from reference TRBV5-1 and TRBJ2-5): KAGVTQTPRYLIKTRGQQVTLSCSPISGHRSVSWYQQTPGQGLQFLFEYFSETQRNKGNFPGRFSGRQFSNSRSEMNVSTLELGDSALYLCASSFMGGGVQETQYFGPGTRLLVL.